The entry that follows covers one T cell receptor (beta chain) sequence. The sample belongs to a study of blood T cell repertoires in COVID-19. Study context: T cells, B-cell-depleted T cells, or PBMCs supplied cDNA or gDNA.

CDR1 is MNHNS and CDR2 is SASEGT in the germline V gene. This CDR3 comprises 16 residues. Trimming shortened V by 1 base and J by 3 bases, and 16 bases separated the two germline ends. Authors' analysis steps: The authors estimated nucleated cell counts from reference gene primer amplification. Generated by immunoSEQ multiplex PCR, the TCRdb table keeps only in-frame clones and is missing some. The DNA was the basis for D and trimming; V, J and clone size are from that table. The repertoire holds 100,000 to 150,000 clones, with approximately 90% as singletons. The sample comprised peripheral blood. The genes are TRBV6-1 and TRBJ2-7; the D gene is possibly TRBD2 (6 bases). This clonotype originated in a man in his sixties with COVID-19, enrolled during active disease. The CDR3 sequence: CASSEGRETLNYEQYF. CDR3 DNA sequence: TGTGCCAGCAGTGAAGGTCGGGAGACCTTAAACTACGAGCAGTACTTC.